The 24 T cell receptor beta chains given below trace back to one sample, sequenced in a study of blood T cell repertoires in COVID-19. Sequencing used immunoSEQ multiplex PCR; TCRdb keeps in-frame clones, though not all of them. The sample shows 130,000 or so clones, approximately 82% of them seen only once. Sequenced material: peripheral blood. The source of these receptors is a human donor in a cohort sampled during active COVID-19.

The chain is built from TRBV5-4 and TRBJ1-1; 8 positions agree with TRBD1. With 0 bases clipped from V and 4 bases from J, the junction kept 5 bases outside the gene matches. The CDR3 is 15 residues long. CDR1 is SGHNT, CDR2 YYREEE, per germline (reference sequence). The CDR3 here is CASSLAGQGRTEAFF. The CDR3 coding sequence is TGTGCCAGCAGCTTGGCCGGACAGGGTCGCACTGAAGCTTTCTTT.

This chain joins TRBV30 and TRBJ1-3; no definite D call. Trimming took off 5 bases at V and 2 bases at J, with 10 bases between the two ends. This CDR3 is built from 13 residues. Germline V gene sequence: CDR1 GTSNPN, CDR2 SVGIG (reference sequence). As DNA, the CDR3 is TGTGCCTGGGACATTTCAACTGGAAACACCATATATTTT. Amino acids: CAWDISTGNTIYF. Combining the CDR3 with reference TRBV30 and TRBJ1-3 gives the whole variable domain SQTIHQWPATLVQPVGSPLSLECTVEGTSNPNLYWYRQAAGRGLQLLFYSVGIGQISSEVPQNLSASRPQDRQFILSSKKLLLSDSGFYLCAWDISTGNTIYFGEGSWLTVV.

The rearrangement links TRBV11-3 to TRBJ2-1; 16 positions agree with TRBD2. The J segment lost 4 bases and the V segment lost 5 bases, leaving 14 bases of the junction unmatched. Germline V gene lookup returns CDR1 SGHNT and CDR2 YENEEA. The CDR3 consists of 20 residues. The CDR3 reads CASSPGTSGRAPFRYNEQFF. The DNA of the CDR3 is TGTGCCAGCAGCCCGGGGACTAGCGGGAGGGCCCCCTTTAGGTACAATGAGCAGTTCTTC.

The chain joins TRBV14 to TRBJ1-2, with D possibly TRBD1 on 5 matching bases. Germline loops: CDR1 SGHDN, CDR2 FVKESK. Trimming took 5 bases from V and 2 from J, leaving 15 bases between them. This CDR3 has 15 amino acids. CDR3 in amino acids: CASSDFGQANYGYTF. CDR3 sequence (DNA): TGTGCCAGCAGCGACTTTGGACAAGCGAACTATGGCTACACCTTC.

J is TRBJ1-6 and V is TRBV3-1 (or the pseudogene TRBV3-2); TRBD1 agrees at 8 bases. Germline loops: CDR1 LGHDT, CDR2 YNNKEL (reference sequence). The CDR3 length is 14 residues. Trimming at V came to 2 bases and at J to 10 bases, leaving 4 bases not matched to a gene. CDR3 coding DNA: TGTGCCAGCAGCCAAACAGGGGGAATATCACCCCTCCACTTT. Its translation: CASSQTGGISPLHF.

V is TRBV5-5 and J is TRBJ2-7, with 10 bases that match TRBD2. This CDR3 has 14 amino acids. The trim removed 4 bases at V and 6 bases at J, leaving 7 bases unmatched. CDR1 and CDR2 from the germline V gene are SGHKS and YYEKEE (reference sequence). CDR3 nucleotide sequence: TGTGCCAGCAGCCGACTAGCGGGTCCTCTCGAGCAGTACTTC. Its translation is CASSRLAGPLEQYF.

The table lists this clone with a few counts. The J gene is TRBJ1-2, the V gene TRBV9; D unresolved. Germline CDR1 SGDLS, CDR2 YYNGEE. V lost 0 bases and J 4 bases, leaving 10 bases between the germline ends. The CDR3 spans 14 residues. In nucleotides, the CDR3 is TGTGCCAGCAGCGTAGGGCAGGAAATCTATGGCTACACCTTC. Protein product: CASSVGQEIYGYTF.

The rearrangement uses TRBV11-2 and TRBJ2-7, with D possibly matching TRBD1 (5 bases). CDR1 is SGHAT, CDR2 FQNNGV, per germline. V was pared by 3 bases and J by 0 bases, with 9 bases between. The CDR3 sequence is 14 residues long. The CDR3 region has the DNA TGTGCCAGCAGCTTTGCAGGGTTCTCCTACGAGCAGTACTTC. Its translation is CASSFAGFSYEQYF.

This clone was counted only a few times. The chain has TRBV28 and TRBJ1-4; 8 bases match TRBD1. With 4 bases clipped from V and 7 bases from J, the junction kept 5 bases outside the gene matches. CDR1 is MDHEN, CDR2 SYDVKM, per germline. The CDR3 is made up of 14 amino acids. CDR3 bases: TGTGCCAGCAGTTCAGGGGGCGCGGGTGAAAAACTGTTTTTT. Translating gives CASSSGGAGEKLFF.

The count of this clone is one. The chain joins TRBV7-2 to TRBJ2-6; D unresolved. V lost 4 bases to trimming and J lost 0 bases, with 10 bases between them. The CDR3 runs to 16 residues. Germline V gene data show CDR1 as SGHTA and CDR2 as FQGNSA. The CDR3 sequence is CASSYAPLSGANVLTF. CDR3 DNA: TGTGCCAGCAGCTACGCCCCACTCTCTGGGGCCAACGTCCTGACTTTC.

The DNA of the CDR3 is TGTGCCACCCACCCGGGACAGGGTTTGATTGGAAACACCATATATTTT. Its protein product is CATHPGQGLIGNTIYF. The gene calls are TRBV6-6 and TRBJ1-3, with 9 bases that match TRBD1. The junction had 13 bases not matched to a gene; V was cut back by 10 bases and J by 3 bases. CDR1 and CDR2 from the germline V gene are MNHNY and SVGAGI (reference sequence). This CDR3 region has 16 residues.

This clone was detected a few times. The rearrangement joins TRBV19 to TRBJ2-6; tentatively, D is TRBD1 (5 bases). Per the germline V gene, CDR1 is LNHDA and CDR2 is SQIVND (reference sequence). Trimming stripped 9 bases from V and 0 bases from J, with 15 bases between. The CDR3 is 16 residues long. The CDR3 region has the DNA TGTGCCAGCTCCTACCCCCAGGGCTCTGGGGCCAACGTCCTGACTTTC. Translated, it gives CASSYPQGSGANVLTF. The whole variable domain, remainder taken from reference TRBV19 and TRBJ2-6, is DGGITQSPKYLFRKEGQNVTLSCEQNLNHDAMYWYRQDPGQGLRLIYYSQIVNDFQKGDIAEGYSVSREKKESFPLTVTSAQKNPTAFYLCASSYPQGSGANVLTFGAGSRLTVL.

The DNA for the CDR3 is TGTGCCAGCAGCTCGCGTCGGGACAGGGGTACTGAAGCTTTCTTT. Its translation: CASSSRRDRGTEAFF. J is TRBJ1-1 and V is TRBV3-1 (or the pseudogene TRBV3-2); 10 positions agree with TRBD1. The CDR3 has 15 residues. In germline, CDR1 is LGHDT, CDR2 YNNKEL (reference sequence). V lost 5 bases to trimming and J lost 5 bases; unmatched junction nucleotides: 8.

The J gene is TRBJ1-5, the V gene TRBV2; no clear D. V lost 2 bases and J 4 bases, leaving 12 bases between the germline ends. CDR3 length equals 15 residues. Germline V CDR1 and CDR2: SNHLY, FYNNEI. CDR3 nucleotide sequence: TGTGCCAGCAGTGAACGGCGGGTAGGAAATCAGCCCCAGCATTTT. Protein product: CASSERRVGNQPQHF.

The gene calls are TRBV6-5 and TRBJ1-1, with 7 positions matching TRBD1. CDR1 and CDR2 (germline): MNHEY, SVGAGI. V dropped 6 bases and J dropped 2; count of bases not matched to a gene: 6. This CDR3 comprises 14 residues. The CDR3 sequence is CASRLQGTNTEAFF. The CDR3 coding sequence is TGTGCCAGCAGACTACAGGGGACCAACACTGAAGCTTTCTTT.

The rearrangement joins TRBV6-5 to TRBJ1-6; 7 bases are a match to TRBD1. CDR3 length: 14 amino acids. The germline CDR1 and CDR2 sequences are MNHEY and SVGAGI. Losses at the gene ends were 6 bases for V and 9 bases for J; bases not matched to a gene: 8. DNA of the CDR3: TGTGCCAGCAGATCAAGGACAGGAGGTTCACCCCTCCACTTT. Its protein product is CASRSRTGGSPLHF.

The genes are TRBV7-2 and TRBJ2-7; a weak D match, TRBD2 (5 bases). V dropped 10 bases and J dropped 1 base, with 20 bases sitting between them. The germline V gene encodes CDR1 SGHTA and CDR2 FQGNSA. This CDR3 is 15 amino acids long. In DNA form, the CDR3 reads TGTGCCATCAAGATCCTAGCAGGAGCGTCCTACGAGCAGTACTTC. Its protein is CAIKILAGASYEQYF.

This clone showed up just a few times. This rearrangement joins TRBV18 to TRBJ2-7, with D possibly being TRBD1 (5 bases). This CDR3 spans 13 amino acids. Between the trimmed V and J ends, which lost 3 bases and 6 bases, there was a span of 12 bases. The germline CDR1 and CDR2 sequences are KGHSH and LQKENI. As DNA, the CDR3 is TGTGCCAGCTCACCCCAGACAGAAGGCGAGCAGTACTTC. Its protein is CASSPQTEGEQYF.

V is TRBV9 and J is TRBJ2-3; tentatively, D is TRBD2 (5 bases). Trimming removed 4 bases from V and 2 bases from J, with 14 bases in between. Germline V gene lookup returns CDR1 SGDLS and CDR2 YYNGEE. The CDR3 runs to 15 residues. The CDR3 loop reads CASSPGVVSTDTQYF. In nucleotides, the CDR3 is TGTGCCAGCAGCCCCGGGGTGGTGTCCACAGATACGCAGTATTTT.

This chain links TRBV5-1 with TRBJ2-2, with TRBD2 as a possible D gene (5 bases). Trimming cost V 4 bases and J 1 base, with 17 bases left between them. Germline V CDR1 and CDR2: SGHRS, YFSETQ. The length of the CDR3 is 17 residues. The CDR3 loop is CASSRLLSGLNTGELFF. The CDR3, as DNA: TGCGCCAGCAGCCGTCTACTTTCGGGATTGAACACCGGGGAGCTGTTTTTT.

The CDR3: CASTYTGTTRMADTQYF. CDR3 in DNA: TGTGCCAGCACCTATACCGGGACTACAAGAATGGCAGATACGCAGTATTTT. This chain connects TRBV28 to TRBJ2-3; 7 nucleotides line up with TRBD2. This CDR3 is built from 17 residues. V lost 7 bases, J lost 4 bases, and 17 bases stayed unmatched. CDR1 is MDHEN and CDR2 is SYDVKM in the germline V gene.

The CDR3 region is CASSLALAGGSYNEQFF. The CDR3 DNA is TGTGCCAGCAGCCTGGCCCTAGCGGGAGGAAGCTACAATGAGCAGTTCTTC. This chain links TRBV7-2 with TRBJ2-1; 11 nucleotides line up with TRBD2. CDR1 and CDR2 from the germline V gene are SGHTA and FQGNSA. The CDR3 is made up of 17 amino acids. The junction had 9 bases not matched to a gene; V was cut back by 5 bases and J by 3 bases.

J is TRBJ2-2 and V is TRBV15; D is unresolved. The germline gives CDR1 LNHNV, CDR2 YYDKDF (reference sequence). This CDR3 is 15 amino acids long. The V end was cut by 2 bases, the J end by 0 bases, with 7 bases between. The CDR3 nucleotides read TGTGCCACCAGCAGATCCTACTCGAACACCGGGGAGCTGTTTTTT. Translation gives CATSRSYSNTGELFF. The entire variable domain, with the rest obtained from reference TRBV15 and TRBJ2-2, is as follows: DAMVIQNPRYQVTQFGKPVTLSCSQTLNHNVMYWYQQKSSQAPKLLFHYYDKDFNNEADTPDNFQSRRPNTSFCFLDIRSPGLGDTAMYLCATSRSYSNTGELFFGEGSRLTVL.

Concerning this clone: Different DNA sequences within this sample yield the same CDR3. The rearrangement joins TRBV28 to TRBJ1-6, with 9 bases identical to TRBD1. Germline CDR1 and CDR2: MDHEN and SYDVKM. CDR3 length: 15 residues. The V gene end was trimmed by 4 bases and the J gene end by 7 bases; junction bases not matched to a gene: 5. The CDR3 DNA reads TGTGCCAGCAGTTCTCCGGGACAGGGAAATTCACCCCTCCACTTT. Protein product: CASSSPGQGNSPLHF.